The 14 T cell receptor beta chains below were found in one sample sequenced in a study of post-analysis software for immune sequencing data. Whole-study findings and limits: Roughly five TRBV segments were significantly more frequent in patients than in controls. TRBV5-6, TRBV5-1 and TRBV20-1 were among these segments.

These TCRs' antigens remain unknown. TCR beta cDNA libraries had unique molecular identifiers. TCRdb analysed the PCR reads with MiXCR anew, one entry per CDR3 protein. Here the sample spans 450,000 to 700,000 distinct CDR3 sequences, 44% being singletons. The sample consisted of blood. These receptors all come from a girl under 18 with multiple sclerosis.

The genes are TRBV5-1 and TRBJ2-1, with 12 bases matching TRBD1. The CDR3 length is 15 residues. The trim removed 0 bases at V and 9 bases at J, leaving 4 bases unmatched. Germline values: CDR1 SGHRS, CDR2 YFSETQ. In nucleotides, the CDR3 is TGCGCCAGCAGCTTGGATGGGACAGGGGGCGGTGAGCAGTTCTTC. Its protein is CASSLDGTGGGEQFF.

The chain is built from TRBV4-1 and TRBJ2-7; D may correspond to TRBD1 or TRBD2 (5 bases each). CDR3 length: 15 amino acids. The germline gives CDR1 MGHRA, CDR2 YSYEKL. V dropped 4 bases and J dropped 4 bases, with 17 bases sitting between them. CDR3 nucleotide sequence: TGCGCCAGCAGCCGGGAGAAGGGGAAAGGTTACGAGCAGTACTTC. Protein product: CASSREKGKGYEQYF.

V is TRBV5-1 and J is TRBJ2-7, with D perhaps given as TRBD1 or TRBD2 (6 bases each). The DNA end is more similar to TRBJ2-5, so the J call may be wrong. This CDR3 has 15 residues. CDR1 SGHRS and CDR2 YFSETQ come from the germline V gene. The CDR3 protein is CASGPGAAFEETQYF. The CDR3 bases are TGCGCCAGCGGTCCGGGGGCAGCGTTCGAAGAGACCCAGTACTTC.

The chain has TRBV7-2 and TRBJ2-7; D may be TRBD1 (6 bases). Deletions cut 4 bases from V and 3 bases from J, with 13 bases between. Germline V gene data show CDR1 as SGHTA and CDR2 as FQGNSA. This CDR3 comprises 14 residues. CDR3 sequence reads: CASSYRGQNYEQYF. CDR3 DNA: TGTGCCAGCAGCTATCGTGGACAGAACTACGAGCAGTACTTC.

V gene TRBV7-9 combines with J gene TRBJ2-1, with D perhaps matching TRBD1 or TRBD2 (5 bases each). Germline V gene sequence: CDR1 SEHNR, CDR2 FQNEAQ (reference sequence). The CDR3 is made up of 14 amino acids. The ends were cut back, 4 bases at V and 9 bases at J, with 16 bases in the middle. CDR3 coding DNA: TGTGCCAGCAGCTCCGAGGTGAGGGGCGGTGAGCAGTTCTTC. This encodes CASSSEVRGGEQFF. Full variable domain (remainder filled in from reference TRBV7-9 and TRBJ2-1): DTGVSQNPRHKITKRGQNVTFRCDPISEHNRLYWYRQTLGQGPEFLTYFQNEAQLEKSRLLSDRFSAERPKGSFSTLEIQRTEQGDSAMYLCASSSEVRGGEQFFGPGTRLTVL.

Of note for this clonotype: The junction shows a germline mismatch at one end, possibly a read error. The chain carries TRBV20-1 and TRBJ2-3; 10 bases match TRBD2. The CDR3 spans 14 residues. Germline CDR1 and CDR2: DFQATT and SNEGSKA (reference sequence). The CDR3: CSVRAGGPGDTQYF. As DNA, the CDR3 is TGCAGTGTTAGAGCGGGGGGGCCGGGAGATACGCAGTATTTT.

This clonotype was recorded a few times. The CDR3: CSVQASWNEQFF. The CDR3 nucleotides read TGCAGCGTTCAGGCTAGTTGGAATGAGCAGTTCTTC. The gene calls are TRBV29-1 and TRBJ2-1; D remains unclear. Germline CDR1 and CDR2: SQVTM and ANQGSEA. This CDR3 has 12 residues. V lost 5 bases and J lost 7, with 12 bases in between.

The V call is TRBV4-1, the J call TRBJ2-1; 14 bases align to TRBD2. Germline-derived CDR1 and CDR2 are MGHRA and YSYEKL. This CDR3 contains 17 residues. With V trimmed by 4 bases and J by 7 bases, 9 bases remained unmatched. The CDR3 sequence is CASSREPGLAGVNEQFF. DNA of the CDR3: TGCGCCAGCAGCCGGGAACCGGGACTAGCGGGGGTAAATGAGCAGTTCTTC.

V usage is TRBV5-1 and J usage is TRBJ2-7; 8 nucleotides match TRBD1. Judging by the DNA end, TRBJ2-5 fits better; the J call may be wrong. This CDR3 contains 20 residues. Germline V gene lookup returns CDR1 SGHRS and CDR2 YFSETQ. CDR3 nucleotides: TGCGCCAGCAGCTTGGCGCGGACAGGGAGCAGGTTCGACAAGGGGGAGACCCAGTACTTC. Protein product: CASSLARTGSRFDKGETQYF.

V and J are TRBV6-5 and TRBJ1-4; D gene unclear. This CDR3 contains 14 residues. The germline V gene has CDR1 MNHEY and CDR2 SVGAGI. V shed 6 bases and J shed 7 bases, with 15 bases lying between them. Here the CDR3 reads CASRPDPTGEKLFF. CDR3 DNA: TGTGCCAGCAGGCCGGATCCTACGGGTGAAAAACTGTTTTTT.

The chain carries TRBV12-3 or TRBV12-4 and TRBJ1-6; 7 nucleotides match TRBD1. The CDR3 loop spans 14 amino acids. J was trimmed by 8 bases and V by 6 bases; bases with no gene match: 7. CDR3 sequence: CASSQDRPHSPLHF. Here the CDR3 DNA reads TGTGCCAGCAGCCAGGACAGGCCCCATTCACCCCTCCACTTT.

This clonotype was counted at least ten times. The chain links TRBV6-4 to TRBJ2-1, with 13 positions matching TRBD2. J gave up 5 bases and V 6 bases, and 7 bases lay outside the gene matches. The CDR3 runs 16 residues. CDR1 is MRHNA, CDR2 SNTAGT, per germline. As DNA, the CDR3 is TGTGCCAGCAGCCGGACCGGGACTAGCGGGAACAATGAGCAGTTCTTC. Protein product: CASSRTGTSGNNEQFF.

The chain has TRBV12-3 or TRBV12-4 and TRBJ1-5; D gene uncertain. V was trimmed by 6 bases and J by 4 bases, leaving 7 bases between them. CDR3 size: 12 residues. The CDR3 DNA reads TGTGCCAGCAGCATAGGGAATCAGCCCCAGCATTTT. It is translated as CASSIGNQPQHF.

The chain recombines TRBV20-1 with TRBJ1-6; TRBD1 agrees at 7 bases. This CDR3 region has 15 residues. The junction had 9 bases not matched to a gene; V was cut back by 6 bases and J by 4 bases. In germline, CDR1 is DFQATT, CDR2 SNEGSKA (reference sequence). CDR3 loop: CSAGEDRKYNSPLHF. The CDR3 coding sequence is TGCAGTGCGGGGGAGGACAGGAAGTATAATTCACCCCTCCACTTT.